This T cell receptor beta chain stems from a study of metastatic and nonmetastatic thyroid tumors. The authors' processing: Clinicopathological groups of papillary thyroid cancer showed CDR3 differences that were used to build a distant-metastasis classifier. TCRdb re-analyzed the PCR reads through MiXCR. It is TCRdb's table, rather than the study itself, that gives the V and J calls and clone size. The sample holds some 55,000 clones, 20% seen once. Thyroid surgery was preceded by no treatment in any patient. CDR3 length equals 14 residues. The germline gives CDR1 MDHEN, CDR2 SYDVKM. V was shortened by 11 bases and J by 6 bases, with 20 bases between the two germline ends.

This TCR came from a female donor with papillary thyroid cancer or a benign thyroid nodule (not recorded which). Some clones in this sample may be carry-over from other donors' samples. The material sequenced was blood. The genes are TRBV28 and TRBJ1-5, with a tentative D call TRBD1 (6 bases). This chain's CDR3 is CAASSGGRVQPQHF. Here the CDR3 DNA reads TGTGCCGCCTCGTCTGGGGGGCGGGTTCAGCCCCAGCATTTT.